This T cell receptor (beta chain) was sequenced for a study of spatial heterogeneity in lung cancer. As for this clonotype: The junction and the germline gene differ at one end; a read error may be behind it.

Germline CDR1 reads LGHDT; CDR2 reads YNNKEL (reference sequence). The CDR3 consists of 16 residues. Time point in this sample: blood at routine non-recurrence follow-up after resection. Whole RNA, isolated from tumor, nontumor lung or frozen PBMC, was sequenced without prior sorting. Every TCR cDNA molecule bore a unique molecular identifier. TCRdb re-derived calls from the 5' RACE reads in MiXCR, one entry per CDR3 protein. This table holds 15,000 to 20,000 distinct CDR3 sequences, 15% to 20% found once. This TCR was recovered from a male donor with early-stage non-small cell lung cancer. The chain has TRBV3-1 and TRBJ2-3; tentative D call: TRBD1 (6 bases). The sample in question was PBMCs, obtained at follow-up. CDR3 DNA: TGTGCCAGCGGCCAAGATCTGGGGGCAGTAGCAGATACGCAGTATTTT. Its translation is CASGQDLGAVADTQYF.